These T cell receptor beta chains were read from a single sample in a study of blood T cell repertoires in COVID-19. Using immunoSEQ multiplex PCR, the repertoire was profiled, and TCRdb retains in-frame clones only, with some absent. The data contain 35,000 to 50,000 clones, 88% of them singletons. The sample taken for sequencing was peripheral blood. These receptors were taken from a human donor in a cohort sampled during active COVID-19. CDR3s include the opening cysteine and the closing phenylalanine or tryptophan. Expanded clones are given a class, and other clones once, few, many or no size at all.

abundance,j_gene,v_gene,CDR3aa
.,TRBJ2-3,TRBV2,CASSELAGVTDTQYF
once,TRBJ2-2,TRBV19,CASSISGGLKAWELFF
.,TRBJ1-3,TRBV3-1/TRBV3-2,CASSQRPTGNSGNTIYF
.,TRBJ2-7,TRBV28,CASNLGTSGSSYEQYF
.,TRBJ2-7,TRBV11-2,CASSLIRGDYEQYF
.,TRBJ1-2,TRBV5-1,CASSLVLPGPDFNYGYTF
.,TRBJ2-7,TRBV7-9,CASSPERQGPYEQYF
once,TRBJ2-7,TRBV5-1,CASTTSGGAYEQYF
few,TRBJ1-1,TRBV13,CASSPPLDRAPEAFF
.,TRBJ2-7,TRBV10-3,CAISEPGVYEQYF
.,TRBJ1-1,TRBV6-5,CASSRDRLNTEAFF
.,TRBJ1-5,TRBV3-1/TRBV3-2,CASSQGQGQPQHF
.,TRBJ1-1,TRBV28,CASTLTANTEAFF
.,TRBJ2-3,TRBV5-1,CASYTSLTDTQYF
.,TRBJ2-2,TRBV7-2,CASSLGTGMTGELFF
.,TRBJ1-3,TRBV28,CASSPDRVLGNTIYF
.,TRBJ1-2,TRBV19,CASINTAGTGYGYTF
.,TRBJ2-1,TRBV5-1,CASSSDPGGSSYNEQFF
.,TRBJ1-5,TRBV6-4,CASSDVTGKVWGSNQPQHF
once,TRBJ1-3,TRBV18,CASSSGHISRNTIYF
.,TRBJ2-3,TRBV28,CASSFILAGVPATSTDTQYF
.,TRBJ1-2,TRBV4-2,CASSQGARGYGYTF
.,TRBJ2-7,TRBV2,CASRLVLETYEQYF
.,TRBJ2-7,TRBV11-2,CASSPGEQYF
.,TRBJ2-7,TRBV11-1,CASSLTGNEQYF
.,TRBJ1-1,TRBV19,CASSILKNTEAFF
.,TRBJ1-2,TRBV10-2,CASSDYLQGPGGYTF
.,TRBJ2-3,TRBV5-1,CASSFTFRRPSTDTQYF
once,TRBJ1-3,TRBV7-2,CASSLGISGNTIYF
.,TRBJ2-7,TRBV6-5,CASRTGIGEQYF
.,TRBJ2-3,TRBV5-5,CASSLGWAGSTDTQYF
.,TRBJ1-2,TRBV2,CASSVWQGNYGYTF
.,TRBJ2-1,TRBV4-1,CASSQEPGEAYNEQFF
.,TRBJ1-5,TRBV2,CASSYSSPRQPQHF
once,TRBJ1-1,TRBV19,CASSISAYNTEAFF
.,TRBJ1-1,TRBV12-2,CASRLECGASPDQNTEAFF
.,TRBJ1-1,TRBV14,CASSLLTQGTEAFF
.,TRBJ2-7,TRBV12-3/TRBV12-4,CASSETTGREQYF
.,TRBJ2-1,TRBV11-3,CASSLDQLAGVFSTYNEQFF
few,TRBJ1-2,TRBV2,CASSLNNYGYTF
.,TRBJ1-2,TRBV9,CASSVGDSGYGYTF
.,TRBJ2-7,TRBV6-2/TRBV6-3,CASSYWTGSHEQYF
.,TRBJ1-1,TRBV15,CATSRDTGWNTEAFF
once,TRBJ1-4,TRBV19,CASSLRQTVNEKLFF
.,TRBJ2-3,TRBV5-1,CASSSGLAGRTDTQYF
.,TRBJ1-1,TRBV6-5,CASTHRRENTEAFF
.,TRBJ2-3,TRBV11-2,CASSLKTSTDTQYF
.,TRBJ1-1,TRBV6-5,CASSFRDRPNTEAFF
.,TRBJ2-1,TRBV6-5,CASSPGLAEPNEQFF
once,TRBJ2-5,TRBV3-1/TRBV3-2,CASSHVGLAGVETQYF
few,TRBJ1-5,TRBV30,CAWSGTGEQPQHF
.,TRBJ2-1,TRBV5-8,CASSLGVGLAIYNEQFF
.,TRBJ2-1,TRBV6-5,CASTGTSLNEQFF
few,TRBJ1-2,TRBV19,CASIQETTQHYTF